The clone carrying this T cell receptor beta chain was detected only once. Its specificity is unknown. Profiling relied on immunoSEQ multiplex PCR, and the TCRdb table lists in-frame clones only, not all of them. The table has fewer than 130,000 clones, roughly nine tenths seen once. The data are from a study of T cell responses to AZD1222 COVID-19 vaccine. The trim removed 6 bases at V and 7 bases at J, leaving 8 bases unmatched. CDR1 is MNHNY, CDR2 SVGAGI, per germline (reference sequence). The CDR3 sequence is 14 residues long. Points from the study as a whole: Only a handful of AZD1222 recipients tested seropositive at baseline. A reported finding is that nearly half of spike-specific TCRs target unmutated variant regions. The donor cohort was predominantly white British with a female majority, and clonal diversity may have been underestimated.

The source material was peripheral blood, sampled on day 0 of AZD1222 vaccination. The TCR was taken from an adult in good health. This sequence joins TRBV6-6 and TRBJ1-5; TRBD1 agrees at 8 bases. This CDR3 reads CASRPGQGGQPQHF. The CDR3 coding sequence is TGTGCCAGCAGACCCGGACAGGGCGGACAGCCCCAGCATTTT.